This T cell receptor (beta chain) derives from a study of blood T cell repertoires in COVID-19. Clones were sequenced by immunoSEQ multiplex PCR, and TCRdb holds only the in-frame ones, with some missing. The sample contains 50,000 to 55,000 clones, around nine tenths of which appear only once. CDR3 size: 15 residues. V lost 0 bases to trimming and J lost 7 bases, with 13 bases between them. Germline CDR1 and CDR2: MNHEY and SVGEGT. This clone turned up a few times. The receptor was derived from a man aged 45-65 years with active COVID-19. Sequencing was performed on peripheral blood. The chain uses TRBV6-2 or TRBV6-3 and TRBJ2-1; D unresolved. CDR3 residues: CASSYSFGFRNEQFF. CDR3 in DNA: TGTGCCAGCAGTTACTCGTTCGGGTTCCGAAATGAGCAGTTCTTC.